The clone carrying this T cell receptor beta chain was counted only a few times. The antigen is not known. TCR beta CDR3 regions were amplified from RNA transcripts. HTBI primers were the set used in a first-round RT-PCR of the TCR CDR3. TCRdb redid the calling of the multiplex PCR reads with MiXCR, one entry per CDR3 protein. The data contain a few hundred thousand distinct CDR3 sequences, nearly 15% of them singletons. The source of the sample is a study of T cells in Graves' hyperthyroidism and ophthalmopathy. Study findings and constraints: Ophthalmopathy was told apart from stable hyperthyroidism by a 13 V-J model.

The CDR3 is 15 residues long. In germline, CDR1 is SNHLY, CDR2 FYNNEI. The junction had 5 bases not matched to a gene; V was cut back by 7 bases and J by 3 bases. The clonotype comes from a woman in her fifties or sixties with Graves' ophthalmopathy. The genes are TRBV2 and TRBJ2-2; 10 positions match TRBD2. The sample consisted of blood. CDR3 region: CASNRLAGDTGELFF. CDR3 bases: TGTGCCAGCAATCGACTAGCGGGCGACACCGGGGAGCTGTTTTTT.